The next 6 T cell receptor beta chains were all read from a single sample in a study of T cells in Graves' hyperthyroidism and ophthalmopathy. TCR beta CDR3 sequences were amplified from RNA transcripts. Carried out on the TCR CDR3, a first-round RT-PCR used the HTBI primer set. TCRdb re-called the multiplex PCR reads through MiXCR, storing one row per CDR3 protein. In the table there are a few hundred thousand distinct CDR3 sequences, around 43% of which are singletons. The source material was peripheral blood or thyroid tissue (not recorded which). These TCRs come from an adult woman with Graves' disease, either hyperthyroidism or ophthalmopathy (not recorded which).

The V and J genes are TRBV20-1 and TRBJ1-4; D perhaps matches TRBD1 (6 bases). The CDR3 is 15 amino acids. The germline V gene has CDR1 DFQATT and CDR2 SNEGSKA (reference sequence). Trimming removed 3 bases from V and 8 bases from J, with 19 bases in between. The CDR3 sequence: CSASGSLQGYEKLFF. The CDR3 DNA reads TGCAGTGCTAGCGGTAGTTTACAGGGCTACGAAAAACTGTTTTTT.

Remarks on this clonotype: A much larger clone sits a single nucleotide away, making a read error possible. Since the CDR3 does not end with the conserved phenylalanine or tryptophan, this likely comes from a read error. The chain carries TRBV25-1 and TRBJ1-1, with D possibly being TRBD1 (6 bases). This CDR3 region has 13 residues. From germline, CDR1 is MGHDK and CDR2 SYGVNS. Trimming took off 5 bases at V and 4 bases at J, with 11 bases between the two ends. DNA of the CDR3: TGTGCCAGCAGTACACAGGGTGGCACTGAAGCTTTCCTT. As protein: CASSTQGGTEAFL.

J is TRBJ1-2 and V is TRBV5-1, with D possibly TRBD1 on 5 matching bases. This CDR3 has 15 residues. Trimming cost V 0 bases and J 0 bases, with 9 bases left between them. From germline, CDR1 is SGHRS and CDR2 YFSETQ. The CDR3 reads CASSLAGDTNYGYTF. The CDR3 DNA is TGCGCCAGCAGCTTGGCGGGGGATACTAACTATGGCTACACCTTC.

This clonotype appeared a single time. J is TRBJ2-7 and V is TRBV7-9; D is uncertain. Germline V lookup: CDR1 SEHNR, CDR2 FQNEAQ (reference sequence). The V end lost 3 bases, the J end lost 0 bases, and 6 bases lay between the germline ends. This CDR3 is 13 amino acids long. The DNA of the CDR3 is TGTGCCAGCAGCTTCAGCTTCTCCTACGAGCAGTACTTC. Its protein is CASSFSFSYEQYF.

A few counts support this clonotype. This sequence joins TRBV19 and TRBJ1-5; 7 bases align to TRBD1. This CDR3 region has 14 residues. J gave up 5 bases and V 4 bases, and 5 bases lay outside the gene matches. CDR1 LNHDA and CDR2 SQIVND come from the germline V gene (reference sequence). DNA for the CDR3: TGTGCCAGTAGTACTCAGGGGGTCGATCAGCCCCAGCATTTT. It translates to CASSTQGVDQPQHF.

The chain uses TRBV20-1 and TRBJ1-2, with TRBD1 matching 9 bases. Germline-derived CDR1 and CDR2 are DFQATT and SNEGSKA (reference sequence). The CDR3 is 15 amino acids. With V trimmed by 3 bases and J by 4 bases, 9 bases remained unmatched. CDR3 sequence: CSASYRGRIAYGYTF. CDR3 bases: TGCAGTGCTAGTTACAGGGGGCGTATTGCCTATGGCTACACCTTC.